This TCR beta chain was sequenced during a study of OX40 agonist ivuxolimab in advanced cancers. The overall study: A history of anti-PD-1, anti-PD-L1 or anti-CTLA-4 therapy was acceptable, and about 37% had some. The study, taken as a whole, reports: The CD4+ and CD8+ T cells in the blood had expanded clonally by week 6 at 0.1 to 3.0 mg/kg. The expanded peripheral T cells' antigen specificity was not determined.

Sequenced by immunoSEQ multiplex PCR; TCRdb stores in-frame clones only, minus some. Of roughly 20,000 clones in the sample, approximately 83% are singletons; the top ten hold 60% to 80%. From germline, CDR1 is SGHAT and CDR2 FQNNGV. Trimming removed 5 bases at V and 1 base at J, with 14 bases between. The CDR3 length is 15 residues. Baseline, cycle 4 day 1, and cycle 7 day 1 were the blood sampling points. As for this clone: Its antigen is still unknown.

The rearrangement links TRBV11-2 to TRBJ1-1, with a weak D call TRBD1 (6 bases). The sequence derives from an adult with an advanced solid tumor such as melanoma, head and neck, liver or kidney cancer. Sample: CD4+ or CD8+ T cells sorted from blood, taken in a trial of the OX40 agonist ivuxolimab. The DNA for the CDR3 is TGTGCCAGCAGCCCGGGAGACAGGTGGAACACTGAAGCTTTCTTT. Protein: CASSPGDRWNTEAFF.